Sequencing of this TCR beta chain was carried out in a study of blood T cell repertoires in COVID-19. Study in general: Both acute and convalescent COVID-19 samples were obtained from the United States, Italy and Spain. T cells, B-cell-depleted T cells, or PBMCs supplied cDNA or gDNA.

Study processing details: Estimated nucleated cell counts came from reference gene primer amplification. Generated by immunoSEQ multiplex PCR, the TCRdb table keeps only in-frame clones and is missing some. V and J calls and clone size are given by that table; D and trimming were obtained from the DNA. The sample includes about 260,000 clones, approximately 85% of them seen just once. The V gene end was trimmed by 6 bases and the J gene end by 2 bases; junction bases not matched to a gene: 5. Germline assignment: CDR1 WNHNN and CDR2 SYGVQD (reference sequence). The CDR3 contains 14 residues. This sequence originates from a human donor in a cohort sampled during active COVID-19. Material for sequencing was peripheral blood. The V gene is TRBV10-1, the J gene TRBJ1-1; the match to TRBD1 covers 8 bases. CDR3 loop: CASSPDRENTEAFF. In DNA form, the CDR3 reads TGCGCCAGCAGCCCGGACAGGGAAAACACTGAAGCTTTCTTT.